This T cell receptor beta chain was obtained from a study of blood T cell repertoires in COVID-19. Study in general: Material from acute and convalescent COVID-19 was sourced from the United States, Italy and Spain. Sample material is recorded as cDNA or gDNA derived from T cells, B-cell-depleted T cells, or PBMCs.

The V gene's germline CDR1 is MNHEY and CDR2 SVGAGI. CDR3 length: 15 residues. V shed 6 bases and J shed 0 bases, with 13 bases lying between them. As originally analysed: Counts of nucleated cells, estimated from reference gene primer amplification, were obtained. TCRdb's copy holds only in-frame clones and misses some; the assay was immunoSEQ multiplex PCR. That table supplies the V and J calls and clone size; D and trimming were determined from the DNA. The sample yields 110,000 or so clones, about 80% seen once. What was sequenced was peripheral blood. The TCR originated in a middle-aged woman with acute or convalescent COVID-19. V is TRBV6-5 and J is TRBJ2-3; no definite D call. CDR3 nucleotides: TGTGCCAGCAGAGCGACCCTTGCTAGCACAGATACGCAGTATTTT. Translating gives CASRATLASTDTQYF.